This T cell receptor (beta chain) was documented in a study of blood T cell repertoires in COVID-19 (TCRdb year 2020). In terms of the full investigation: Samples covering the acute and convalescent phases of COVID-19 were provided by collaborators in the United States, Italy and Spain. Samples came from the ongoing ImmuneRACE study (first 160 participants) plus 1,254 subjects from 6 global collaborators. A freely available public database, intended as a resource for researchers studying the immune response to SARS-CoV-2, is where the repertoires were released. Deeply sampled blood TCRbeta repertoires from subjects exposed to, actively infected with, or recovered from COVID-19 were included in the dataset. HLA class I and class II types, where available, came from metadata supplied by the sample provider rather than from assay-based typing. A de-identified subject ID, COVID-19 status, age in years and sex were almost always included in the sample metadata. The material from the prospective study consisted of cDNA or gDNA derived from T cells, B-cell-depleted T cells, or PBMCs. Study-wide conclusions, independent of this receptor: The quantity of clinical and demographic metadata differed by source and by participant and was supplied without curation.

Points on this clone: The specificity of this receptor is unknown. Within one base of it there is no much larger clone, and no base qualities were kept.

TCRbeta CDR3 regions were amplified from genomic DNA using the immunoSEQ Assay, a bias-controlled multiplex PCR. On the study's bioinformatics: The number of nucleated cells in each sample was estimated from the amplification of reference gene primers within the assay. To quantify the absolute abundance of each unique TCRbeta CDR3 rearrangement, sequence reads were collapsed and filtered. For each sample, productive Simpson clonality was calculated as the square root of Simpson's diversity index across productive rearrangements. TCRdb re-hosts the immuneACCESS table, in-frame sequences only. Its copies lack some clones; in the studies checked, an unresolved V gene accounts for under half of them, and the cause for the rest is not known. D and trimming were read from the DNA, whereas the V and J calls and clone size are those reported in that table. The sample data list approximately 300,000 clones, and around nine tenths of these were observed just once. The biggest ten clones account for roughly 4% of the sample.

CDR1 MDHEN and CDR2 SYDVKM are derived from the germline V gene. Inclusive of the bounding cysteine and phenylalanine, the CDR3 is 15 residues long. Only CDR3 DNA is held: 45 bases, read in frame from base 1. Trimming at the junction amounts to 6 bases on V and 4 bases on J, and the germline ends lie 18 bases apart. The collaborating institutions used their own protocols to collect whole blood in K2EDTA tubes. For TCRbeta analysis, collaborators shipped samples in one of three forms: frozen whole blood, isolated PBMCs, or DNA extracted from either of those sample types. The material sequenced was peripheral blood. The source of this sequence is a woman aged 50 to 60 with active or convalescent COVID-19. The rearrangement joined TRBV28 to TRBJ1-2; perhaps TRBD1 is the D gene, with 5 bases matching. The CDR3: CASRGGDGKFYGYTF. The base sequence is TGTGCCAGCAGGGGGGGGGACGGAAAATTCTATGGCTACACCTTC.